This T cell receptor beta chain came from a study of T cells in Graves' hyperthyroidism and ophthalmopathy. Study overall: Peripheral blood was acquired at first diagnosis, ahead of any therapy whatsoever.

Amplified regions were TCR beta CDR3 sequences from RNA transcripts. A first-round RT-PCR of the TCR CDR3 used the HTBI primer set. TCRdb passed the multiplex PCR reads through MiXCR, listing each CDR3 protein once. The sample includes 750,000 to 900,000 distinct CDR3 sequences, more than 30% of them seen just once. General study points: Most expanded thyroid clonotypes above 0.001 also appeared in blood. Model output signaled ophthalmopathy a median about seven months ahead of onset.

Hyperthyroidism, newly diagnosed and lasting under 2 months, affected patients aged 18 to 65. Concerning this clonotype itself: The antigen is undetermined.

What was sequenced was blood. This sequence originates from a man aged 18 to 30 with Graves' hyperthyroidism.

CDR3 in DNA: TGTGCCTCCAAAGGGAGGGGGGACGAAAAACTGTTTTTT. Translating it yields CASKGRGDEKLFF. This chain connects TRBV3-1 to TRBJ1-4; TRBD1 is a possible D gene (6 bases). This CDR3 contains 13 residues. Germline assignment: CDR1 LGHDT and CDR2 YNNKEL (reference sequence). Trimming removed 11 bases from V and 8 bases from J, with 18 bases in between.